These 7 T cell receptor beta chains share one sample of origin, sequenced in a study of cytomegalovirus exposure and HLA in healthy donors. Sequencing used immunoSEQ multiplex PCR; TCRdb keeps in-frame clones, though not all of them. The repertoire holds 150,000 to 200,000 clones, with about 96% as singletons. Sample: PBMCs. These TCRs come from a young woman in good health and CMV-seronegative.

The chain couples TRBV20-1 to TRBJ2-7, with D possibly TRBD2 on 6 matching bases. Germline V gene data show CDR1 as DFQATT and CDR2 as SNEGSKA (reference sequence). The CDR3 runs to 11 residues. V was cut by 3 bases and J by 5 bases, with 8 bases left in between. CDR3 region: CSASPGDEQYF. The DNA of the CDR3 is TGCAGTGCTAGTCCGGGAGACGAGCAGTACTTC.

This sequence joins TRBV5-1 and TRBJ2-3, with TRBD2 as a possible D gene (5 bases). Germline V gives CDR1 SGHRS, CDR2 YFSETQ. V lost 0 bases, J lost 2 bases, and 10 bases lay in between. The CDR3 is made up of 15 amino acids. The CDR3 is CASSLGPSYTDTQYF. The CDR3 DNA is TGCGCCAGCAGCTTGGGGCCTAGCTACACAGATACGCAGTATTTT.

This chain joins TRBV2 and TRBJ2-4; unclear D gene. The V end was cut by 6 bases, the J end by 0 bases, with 18 bases between. The length of the CDR3 is 17 residues. The germline CDR1 and CDR2 sequences are SNHLY and FYNNEI. This chain's CDR3 is CASSGSVLELAKNIQYF. CDR3 sequence (DNA): TGTGCCAGCAGCGGCTCCGTCCTGGAGCTAGCCAAAAACATTCAGTACTTC. Supplemented by reference TRBV2 and TRBJ2-4, the full variable domain reads EPEVTQTPSHQVTQMGQEVILRCVPISNHLYFYWYRQILGQKVEFLVSFYNNEISEKSEIFDDQFSVERPDGSNFTLKIRSTKLEDSAMYFCASSGSVLELAKNIQYFGAGTRLSVL.

This clone was detected once. The V and J genes are TRBV9 and TRBJ2-3; 10 bases align to TRBD2. Germline CDR1 SGDLS, CDR2 YYNGEE. The junction had 7 bases not matched to a gene; V was cut back by 0 bases and J by 0 bases. This CDR3 is built from 18 residues. This CDR3 is CASSVEASGGPSTDTQYF. In nucleotides, the CDR3 is TGTGCCAGCAGCGTAGAGGCTAGCGGGGGCCCTAGCACAGATACGCAGTATTTT.

The V and J genes are TRBV7-3 and TRBJ1-1, with D perhaps matching TRBD1 (5 bases). The CDR3 covers 13 residues. V lost 6 bases, J lost 1 base, and 9 bases lay in between. Per germline, CDR1 SGHTA and CDR2 FQGTGA. The CDR3 spells CASRRQGNTEAFF. The CDR3 DNA reads TGTGCCAGCAGGCGTCAGGGGAACACTGAAGCTTTCTTT.

The V call is TRBV2, the J call TRBJ1-6; D perhaps matches TRBD1 (6 bases). The CDR3 contains 14 residues. Germline V gives CDR1 SNHLY, CDR2 FYNNEI. Trimming stripped 5 bases from V and 4 bases from J, with 9 bases between. The CDR3 is CASSIQGYNSPLHF. The CDR3 DNA sequence: TGTGCCAGCAGTATACAGGGTTATAATTCACCCCTCCACTTT. Supplemented by reference TRBV2 and TRBJ1-6, the full variable domain reads EPEVTQTPSHQVTQMGQEVILRCVPISNHLYFYWYRQILGQKVEFLVSFYNNEISEKSEIFDDQFSVERPDGSNFTLKIRSTKLEDSAMYFCASSIQGYNSPLHFGNGTRLTVT.

The J gene is TRBJ1-4, the V gene TRBV7-9; TRBD1 matches 10 bases. This CDR3 is built from 19 residues. Germline trimming cut 7 bases from V and 4 bases from J; bases unmatched to any gene: 18. Germline V gene sequence: CDR1 SEHNR, CDR2 FQNEAQ (reference sequence). As DNA, the CDR3 is TGTGCCAGCACCCCTTCCACCTCCGCGACAGGGGGCCGTAATGAAAAACTGTTTTTT. This translates into CASTPSTSATGGRNEKLFF.